The 18 T cell receptor beta chains reported below all come from one sample, sequenced in a study of blood T cell repertoires in COVID-19. TCRdb's copy holds only in-frame clones and misses some; the assay was immunoSEQ multiplex PCR. The profile shows about 190,000 clones, more than 60% of them singletons. Specimen: peripheral blood. These receptors all stem from a woman in her 50s with acute or convalescent COVID-19.

The sample holds many counts of this clone. The rearrangement links TRBV2 to TRBJ1-1; TRBD1 matches at 11 bases. Germline CDR1 SNHLY, CDR2 FYNNEI. There are 12 residues in the CDR3. Germline trimming cut 9 bases from V and 11 bases from J; bases unmatched to any gene: 8. CDR3 DNA sequence: TGTGCCAGAAGGACAGGGGGCAATGAGGCTTTCTTT. Amino acid sequence: CARRTGGNEAFF. Together with reference TRBV2 and TRBJ1-1, the CDR3 gives the full variable domain: EPEVTQTPSHQVTQMGQEVILRCVPISNHLYFYWYRQILGQKVEFLVSFYNNEISEKSEIFDDQFSVERPDGSNFTLKIRSTKLEDSAMYFCARRTGGNEAFFGQGTRLTVV.

The V call is TRBV6-5, the J call TRBJ1-1; TRBD1 agrees at 7 bases. CDR1 is MNHEY and CDR2 is SVGAGI in the germline V gene. Losses at the gene ends were 1 base for V and 5 bases for J; bases not matched to a gene: 7. This CDR3 spans 15 amino acids. The CDR3 DNA reads as TGTGCCAGCAGTTACTACAGGGGTGGGAGGACTGAAGCTTTCTTT. Translation gives CASSYYRGGRTEAFF.

This chain joins TRBV2 and TRBJ1-1; a weak D match, TRBD1 (5 bases). The CDR3 is made up of 14 amino acids. Germline V gene sequence: CDR1 SNHLY, CDR2 FYNNEI. V lost 6 bases, J lost 4 bases, and 15 bases lay in between. The DNA for the CDR3 is TGTGCCAGCAGCCCCAAACCAGGGATCACTGAAGCTTTCTTT. As protein: CASSPKPGITEAFF.

This chain connects TRBV27 to TRBJ1-2; weak D call: TRBD1 (5 bases). CDR1 is MNHEY, CDR2 SMNVEV, per germline (reference sequence). V was shortened by 0 bases and J by 6 bases, with 17 bases between the two germline ends. The CDR3 extends over 16 amino acids. The CDR3 coding sequence is TGTGCCAGCAGTTTATCGAGGGGTCGGGGGAACGATGGCTACACCTTC. This codes for CASSLSRGRGNDGYTF.

The chain combines TRBV27 with TRBJ2-4; the D gene is possibly TRBD2 (6 bases). Germline V gives CDR1 MNHEY, CDR2 SMNVEV (reference sequence). The CDR3 has 13 residues. V gave up 8 bases and J gave up 6 bases, with 14 bases separating them. CDR3 amino acids: CASGREYGNIQYF. The CDR3 bases are TGTGCCAGCGGTCGGGAGTACGGAAACATTCAGTACTTC.

J is TRBJ1-2 and V is TRBV19; 9 nucleotides agree with TRBD1. CDR3 length: 15 amino acids. CDR1 is LNHDA, CDR2 SQIVND, per germline (reference sequence). The V gene end was trimmed by 4 bases and the J gene end by 4 bases; junction bases not matched to a gene: 7. CDR3 sequence: CASSNPGQGLYGYTF. The CDR3 coding sequence is TGTGCCAGTAGTAACCCGGGACAGGGACTCTATGGCTACACCTTC.

CDR3 residues: CASSKREGADTQYF. The CDR3, as DNA: TGTGCCAGCAGTAAGCGGGAGGGCGCAGATACGCAGTATTTT. This chain uses TRBV2 with TRBJ2-3, with TRBD2 identical over 10 bases. The CDR3 is 14 amino acids. V was clipped by 5 bases and J by 4 bases; unmatched bases: 3. CDR1 is SNHLY and CDR2 is FYNNEI in the germline V gene.

J is TRBJ2-4 and V is TRBV19; D is unclear. V lost 6 bases and J 0 bases, leaving 9 bases between the germline ends. CDR1 is LNHDA, CDR2 SQIVND, per germline (reference sequence). The CDR3 runs to 14 residues. This CDR3 is CASRESIAKNIQYF. The CDR3, as DNA: TGTGCCAGTAGAGAGAGTATAGCCAAAAACATTCAGTACTTC.

This chain connects TRBV29-1 to TRBJ2-4, with D possibly matching TRBD1 (5 bases). V lost 3 bases and J lost 0, with 12 bases in between. There are 15 residues in the CDR3. CDR1 is SQVTM and CDR2 is ANQGSEA in the germline V gene. The CDR3 is CSVESGLLAKNIQYF. The CDR3 coding sequence is TGCAGCGTTGAGTCAGGGTTATTAGCCAAAAACATTCAGTACTTC.

The chain recombines TRBV18 with TRBJ1-4; D unresolved. CDR1 KGHSH and CDR2 LQKENI come from the germline V gene. The CDR3 runs 15 residues. V dropped 3 bases and J dropped 6 bases, with 14 bases sitting between them. This chain's CDR3 is CASSPPRGVDEKLFF. The CDR3, as DNA: TGTGCCAGCTCACCTCCTCGGGGTGTCGATGAAAAACTGTTTTTT.

This chain's CDR3 is CASSSGGGRAVSYEQYF. The CDR3 coding sequence is TGCGCCAGCAGCTCGGGGGGCGGGAGGGCCGTCTCCTACGAGCAGTACTTC. V usage is TRBV5-1 and J usage is TRBJ2-7; 9 nucleotides match TRBD2. Germline V gene lookup returns CDR1 SGHRS and CDR2 YFSETQ. CDR3 length: 17 amino acids. V trimming: 3 bases; J trimming: 0 bases; junction bases outside the gene matches: 10.

The chain carries TRBV9 and TRBJ2-1; tentative D call: TRBD2 (6 bases). In germline, CDR1 is SGDLS, CDR2 YYNGEE. Trimming left V 4 bases short and J 6 bases short, with 14 bases between. The CDR3 extends over 14 amino acids. In nucleotides, the CDR3 is TGTGCCAGCAGCTCCGGGAGCCGGGGCAATGAGCAGTTCTTC. Residues: CASSSGSRGNEQFF.

The rearrangement uses TRBV3-1 (or the pseudogene TRBV3-2) and TRBJ1-6; 9 bases map to TRBD1. Germline V gene sequence: CDR1 LGHDT, CDR2 YNNKEL (reference sequence). Trimming cost V 6 bases and J 9 bases; bases outside gene matches: 6. The CDR3 has 14 amino acids. CDR3 protein: CASSRDRDGSPLHF. DNA of the CDR3: TGTGCCAGCAGTAGGGACAGGGACGGTTCACCCCTCCACTTT.

The chain recombines TRBV27 with TRBJ2-2; perhaps TRBD1 as D (6 bases). Germline CDR1 reads MNHEY; CDR2 reads SMNVEV (reference sequence). The V gene lost 2 bases and the J gene lost 7 bases, with 8 bases spanning the gap. The CDR3 contains 13 residues. The CDR3 sequence is CASSLRGIGELFF. CDR3 in DNA: TGTGCCAGCAGTTTAAGGGGGATCGGGGAGCTGTTTTTT.

This chain uses TRBV30 with TRBJ1-1; D is ambiguous. Deletions cut 0 bases from V and 3 bases from J, with 8 bases between. The CDR3 is 13 amino acids. CDR1 and CDR2 from the germline V gene are GTSNPN and SVGIG (reference sequence). This chain's CDR3 is CAWSVSGYTEAFF. The DNA for the CDR3 is TGTGCCTGGAGTGTATCGGGATACACTGAAGCTTTCTTT.

This chain links TRBV27 with TRBJ2-5, with D hard to call. V was shortened by 6 bases and J by 5 bases, with 7 bases between the two germline ends. In germline, CDR1 is MNHEY, CDR2 SMNVEV (reference sequence). This CDR3 region has 11 residues. The CDR3: CASRAMETQYF. In nucleotides, the CDR3 is TGTGCCAGCAGAGCGATGGAGACCCAGTACTTC.

The chain has TRBV6-2 or TRBV6-3 and TRBJ2-2; TRBD2 aligns across 7 bases. Per germline, CDR1 MNHEY and CDR2 SVGEGT. J gave up 7 bases and V 2 bases, and 4 bases lay outside the gene matches. The CDR3 covers 14 residues. This CDR3 is CASSYPRTSGELFF. The CDR3 coding sequence is TGTGCCAGCAGTTACCCAAGGACTAGCGGGGAGCTGTTTTTT.

The V call is TRBV6-5, the J call TRBJ1-2; weak D call: TRBD1 (5 bases). Germline CDR1 MNHEY, CDR2 SVGAGI. The V gene lost 6 bases and the J gene lost 2 bases, with 13 bases spanning the gap. This CDR3 spans 14 amino acids. The CDR3 DNA reads TGTGCCAGCAGGACGACGGGGGGAAACTATGGCTACACCTTC. Protein product: CASRTTGGNYGYTF.